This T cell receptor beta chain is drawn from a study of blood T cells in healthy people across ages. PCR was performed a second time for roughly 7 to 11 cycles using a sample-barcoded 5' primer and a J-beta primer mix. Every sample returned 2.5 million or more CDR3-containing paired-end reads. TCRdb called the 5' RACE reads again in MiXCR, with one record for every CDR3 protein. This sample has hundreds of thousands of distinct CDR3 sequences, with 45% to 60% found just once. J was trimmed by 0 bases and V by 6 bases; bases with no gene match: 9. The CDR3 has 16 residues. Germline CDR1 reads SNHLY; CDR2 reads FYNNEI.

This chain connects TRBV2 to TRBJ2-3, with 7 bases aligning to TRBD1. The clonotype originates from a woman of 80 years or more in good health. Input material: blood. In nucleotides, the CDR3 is TGTGCCAGCAGACCCGACAGGGCCTCTAGCACAGATACGCAGTATTTT. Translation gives CASRPDRASSTDTQYF.